This TCR beta chain is from a study of T cell changes during pregnancy in multiple sclerosis. Produced via immunoSEQ multiplex PCR; TCRdb's table is partial and in-frame only. The sample yields roughly 39,000 clones, roughly 91% seen once. Germline V gene sequence: CDR1 SNHLY, CDR2 FYNNEI. The CDR3 runs 15 residues. V was clipped by 0 bases and J by 4 bases, with 12 bases between them. Only a few counts were recorded for this clone. This TCR was recovered from a female donor in good health, enrolled as a control in a pregnancy study. V and J are TRBV2 and TRBJ1-1; D gene ambiguous. Sequencing was performed on CD4+ T cells from peripheral blood mononuclear cells, taken after pregnancy. CDR3 amino acids: CASSEAMRMSTEAFF. DNA of the CDR3: TGTGCCAGCAGTGAAGCCATGCGGATGAGCACTGAAGCTTTCTTT.